Given below is one T cell receptor (beta chain) in context. Its antigen is still unknown. Produced via immunoSEQ multiplex PCR; TCRdb's table is partial and in-frame only. This table has some 10,000 clones, just over 90% appearing once. This record belongs to a study of somatic mutations in cytotoxic T cells in rheumatoid arthritis. Whole-study findings and limits: Among patients with rheumatoid arthritis, but not healthy controls, CD8+ clonality increased with age.

The sequenced sample consisted of CD8+ T cells sorted from blood. This TCR was recovered from a woman aged 18-30 years with rheumatoid arthritis.

The CDR3 nucleotides read TGTGCCAGCAGCCTTACAGGGGCGGGTGAGCAGTTCTTC. It is translated as CASSLTGAGEQFF. The chain carries TRBV7-9 and TRBJ2-1, with 7 bases aligning to TRBD1. V shed 5 bases and J 9 bases; nucleotides not matched to a gene: 7. The CDR3 contains 13 residues. Germline CDR1 SEHNR, CDR2 FQNEAQ (reference sequence).